These 15 T cell receptor beta chains were all obtained from the same sample, sequenced in a study of early T cells in non-severe SARS-CoV-2 infection. Each CDR3 protein is one row after TCRdb ran MiXCR on the 5' RACE reads. The sample records some 70,000 distinct CDR3 sequences, more than 9% being singletons. Material: whole blood. The receptors here all came from an adult who was a healthcare worker with PCR-confirmed SARS-CoV-2 infection or an uninfected control (not recorded which).

Many counts were recorded for this clonotype. The gene calls are TRBV18 and TRBJ1-2; D not certain. The CDR3 extends over 13 amino acids. Germline CDR1 and CDR2: KGHSH and LQKENI. Trimming removed 2 bases at V and 1 base at J, with 5 bases between. CDR3 protein: CASSPGRNYGYTF. CDR3 nucleotide sequence: TGTGCCAGCTCACCAGGCCGTAACTATGGCTACACCTTC. Filled out from reference TRBV18 and TRBJ1-2, the complete variable domain reads NAGVMQNPRHLVRRRGQEARLRCSPMKGHSHVYWYRQLPEEGLKFMVYLQKENIIDESGMPKERFSAEFPKEGPSILRIQQVVRGDSAAYFCASSPGRNYGYTFGSGTRLTVV.

Notes on this clonotype: One end of the junction is discordant with germline, which a read error may explain. The V and J genes are TRBV24-1 and TRBJ2-7, with TRBD1 matching 11 bases. This CDR3 is built from 15 residues. Germline V gene sequence: CDR1 KGHDR, CDR2 SFDVKD. CDR3 residues: CVTSDSGQGAYEQYF. Written as DNA, the CDR3 is TGTGTCACCAGTGATTCGGGACAGGGGGCCTACGAGCAGTACTTC.

This clonotype was recorded many times. The rearrangement uses TRBV7-9 and TRBJ2-1, with unresolved D. V was trimmed by 7 bases and J by 0 bases, leaving 22 bases between them. CDR3 length: 18 residues. Germline-derived CDR1 and CDR2 are SEHNR and FQNEAQ (reference sequence). The CDR3 bases are TGTGCCAGCACCCAACTCTTGACCACTGGGCTCTCCTACAATGAGCAGTTCTTC. It yields the protein CASTQLLTTGLSYNEQFF.

The chain is built from TRBV5-6 and TRBJ1-2, with D unresolved. V shed 4 bases and J shed 9 bases, with 10 bases lying between them. The CDR3 covers 11 residues. Germline CDR1 and CDR2: SGHDT and YYEEEE. The chain's CDR3 is CASSLQTSYTF. CDR3 bases: TGTGCCAGCAGCCTTCAGACGAGCTACACCTTC.

This clonotype has a handful of counts. The gene calls are TRBV3-1 and TRBJ2-7; 8 nucleotides line up with TRBD1. This CDR3 spans 16 amino acids. CDR1 LGHDT and CDR2 YNNKEL come from the germline V gene (reference sequence). V trimming: 0 bases; J trimming: 1 base; junction bases outside the gene matches: 5. The CDR3 coding sequence is TGTGCCAGCAGCCAAGAAGGACAGGGATTTTCCTACGAGCAGTACTTC. Protein: CASSQEGQGFSYEQYF.

In its sample, this clonotype was seen many times. The chain employs TRBV7-9 and TRBJ2-1; 8 positions match TRBD2. J lost 5 bases, V lost 2 bases, and 5 bases had no gene match. Germline loops: CDR1 SEHNR, CDR2 FQNEAQ (reference sequence). This CDR3 region has 15 residues. The CDR3 nucleotides are TGTGCCAGCAGCTTACAAGCGGGAGTACACAATGAGCAGTTCTTC. Amino acid sequence: CASSLQAGVHNEQFF. Based on the CDR3 plus reference TRBV7-9 and TRBJ2-1, the full variable domain is DTGVSQNPRHKITKRGQNVTFRCDPISEHNRLYWYRQTLGQGPEFLTYFQNEAQLEKSRLLSDRFSAERPKGSFSTLEIQRTEQGDSAMYLCASSLQAGVHNEQFFGPGTRLTVL.

There are many counts of this clonotype. CDR3 in DNA: TGTGCCAGCAGCCTTGTAGAACGCACAGATACGCAGTATTTT. Its translation is CASSLVERTDTQYF. The rearrangement joins TRBV9 to TRBJ2-3; the D is unclear. Germline V lookup: CDR1 SGDLS, CDR2 YYNGEE. This CDR3 has 14 residues. V lost 4 bases, J lost 1 base, and 10 bases lay in between.

This clonotype was counted between two and nine times. The gene calls are TRBV3-1 and TRBJ1-1, with TRBD1 matching over 7 bases. CDR3 length equals 16 residues. V dropped 2 bases and J dropped 1; count of bases not matched to a gene: 7. The germline gives CDR1 LGHDT, CDR2 YNNKEL (reference sequence). CDR3 amino acids: CASSQLGGRANTEAFF. CDR3 DNA: TGTGCCAGCAGCCAACTAGGGGGCAGGGCGAACACTGAAGCTTTCTTT. The full variable domain, completed using reference TRBV3-1 and TRBJ1-1, is DTAVSQTPKYLVTQMGNDKSIKCEQNLGHDTMYWYKQDSKKFLKIMFSYNNKELIINETVPNRFSPKSPDKAHLNLHINSLELGDSAVYFCASSQLGGRANTEAFFGQGTRLTVV.

V gene TRBV28 combines with J gene TRBJ2-3; the match to TRBD2 covers 8 bases. Germline CDR1 is MDHEN and CDR2 is SYDVKM. The CDR3 contains 18 residues. V dropped 3 bases and J dropped 0; count of bases not matched to a gene: 11. CDR3 in DNA: TGTGCCAGCAGTTTCTCCCCTATGGCGGGAGGAAGCACAGATACGCAGTATTTT. The encoded protein is CASSFSPMAGGSTDTQYF.

Ten or more counts support this clonotype. The chain carries TRBV9 and TRBJ2-3; possible D gene TRBD2, 6 bases. The germline V gene has CDR1 SGDLS and CDR2 YYNGEE. V gave up 3 bases and J gave up 8 bases, with 10 bases separating them. CDR3 length: 12 amino acids. CDR3 region: CASSARGGTQYF. In DNA form, the CDR3 reads TGTGCCAGCAGCGCTCGGGGAGGTACGCAGTATTTT.

The rearrangement joins TRBV5-6 to TRBJ2-3, with 11 positions matching TRBD2. Trimming cost V 4 bases and J 3 bases; bases outside gene matches: 7. This CDR3 comprises 16 residues. Germline V CDR1 and CDR2: SGHDT, YYEEEE. DNA of the CDR3: TGTGCCAGCAGCCCAACGGGACTAGCGGTTACAGATACGCAGTATTTT. Protein sequence: CASSPTGLAVTDTQYF.

This clonotype was counted at least ten times. The V call is TRBV7-9, the J call TRBJ2-1; D gene unclear. The CDR3 extends over 11 amino acids. V was shortened by 7 bases and J by 4 bases, with 5 bases between the two germline ends. CDR1 and CDR2 from the germline V gene are SEHNR and FQNEAQ (reference sequence). The CDR3 nucleotides read TGTGCCAGCATCCTATACAATGAGCAGTTCTTC. Protein: CASILYNEQFF.

This clonotype showed up just a few times. This rearrangement joins TRBV6-1 to TRBJ2-3; 10 positions match TRBD2. J was trimmed by 4 bases and V by 2 bases; bases with no gene match: 6. Germline V lookup: CDR1 MNHNS, CDR2 SASEGT. This CDR3 is 16 amino acids long. In DNA, the CDR3 is TGTGCCAGCAGTGAACAAGCTAGCGGGAGAGCAGATACGCAGTATTTT. Protein: CASSEQASGRADTQYF.

This clonotype showed up many times. This chain links TRBV20-1 with TRBJ2-3, with TRBD2 matching over 8 bases. The CDR3 contains 15 residues. Per germline, CDR1 DFQATT and CDR2 SNEGSKA (reference sequence). V lost 0 bases to trimming and J lost 5 bases; unmatched junction nucleotides: 7. CDR3 nucleotide sequence: TGCAGTGCTAGAGATCCAGCGGGAGCAGAAGATACGCAGTATTTT. Translating it yields CSARDPAGAEDTQYF.

At least ten counts were recorded for this clonotype. The rearrangement uses TRBV19 and TRBJ1-6; a possible D gene is TRBD1 (6 bases). The germline V gene has CDR1 LNHDA and CDR2 SQIVND (reference sequence). Deletions cut 10 bases from V and 8 bases from J, with 18 bases between. This CDR3 has 14 residues. The CDR3 bases are TGTGCCACCGCGCTACGGGGGGCGGATTCACCCCTCCACTTT. It yields the protein CATALRGADSPLHF.